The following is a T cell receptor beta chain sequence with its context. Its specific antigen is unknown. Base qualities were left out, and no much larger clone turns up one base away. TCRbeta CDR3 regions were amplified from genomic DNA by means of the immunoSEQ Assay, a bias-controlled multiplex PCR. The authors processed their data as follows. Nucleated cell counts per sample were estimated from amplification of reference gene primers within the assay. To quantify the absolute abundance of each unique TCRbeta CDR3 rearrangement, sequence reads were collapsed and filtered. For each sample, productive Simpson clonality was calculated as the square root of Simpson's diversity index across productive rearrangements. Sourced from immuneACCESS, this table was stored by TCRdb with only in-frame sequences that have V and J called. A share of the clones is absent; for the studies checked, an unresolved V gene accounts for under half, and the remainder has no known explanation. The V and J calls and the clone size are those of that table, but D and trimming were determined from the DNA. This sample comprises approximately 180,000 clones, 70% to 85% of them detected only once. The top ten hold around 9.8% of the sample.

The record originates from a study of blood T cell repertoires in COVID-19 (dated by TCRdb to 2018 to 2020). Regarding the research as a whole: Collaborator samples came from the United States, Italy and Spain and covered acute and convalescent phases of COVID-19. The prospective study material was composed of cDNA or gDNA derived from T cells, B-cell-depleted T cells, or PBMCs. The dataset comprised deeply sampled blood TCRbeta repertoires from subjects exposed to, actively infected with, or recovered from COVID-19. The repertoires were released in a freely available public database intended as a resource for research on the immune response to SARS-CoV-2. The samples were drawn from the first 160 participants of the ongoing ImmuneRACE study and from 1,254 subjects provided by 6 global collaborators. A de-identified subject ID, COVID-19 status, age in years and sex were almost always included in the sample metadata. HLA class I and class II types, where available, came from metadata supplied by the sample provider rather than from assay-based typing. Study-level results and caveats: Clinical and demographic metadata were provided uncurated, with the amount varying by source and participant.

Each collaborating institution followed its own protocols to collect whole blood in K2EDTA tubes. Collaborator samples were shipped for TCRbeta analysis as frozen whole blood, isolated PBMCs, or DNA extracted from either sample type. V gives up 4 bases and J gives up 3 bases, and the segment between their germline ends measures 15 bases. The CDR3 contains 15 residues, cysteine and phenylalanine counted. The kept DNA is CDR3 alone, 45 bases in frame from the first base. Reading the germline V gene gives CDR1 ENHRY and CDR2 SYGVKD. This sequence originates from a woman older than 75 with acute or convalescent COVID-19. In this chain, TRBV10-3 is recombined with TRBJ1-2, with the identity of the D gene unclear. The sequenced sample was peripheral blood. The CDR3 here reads CAISVGRPGDYGYTF. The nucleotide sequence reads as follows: TGTGCCATCAGTGTCGGAAGGCCCGGGGACTATGGCTACACCTTC.